These 18 T cell receptor beta chains originate from one sample sequenced in a study of T-cell reconstitution after alpha-beta-depleted transplantation in children (dated by TCRdb to 2015 to 2016). The meaning of the sample's treatment or condition label: allogeneic hematopoietic cell transplantation with graft depleted of TCRalphabeta T cells and CD19 B cells. Library generation was performed with PCR. This sample was sequenced with an Illumina HiSeq 2500. To normalize quantification of the TCRbeta repertoire, the TCR libraries were built with molecular barcoding that relied on unique molecular identifiers. In-frame beta chains were kept once TCRdb had trimmed the public reads at Q25 with fastp and called clones with MiXCR. Every entry covers one CDR3 protein and lists the most common genes and DNA from its rows. The sample table records 580,000 or so distinct CDR3 sequences; more than 20% of these occur just once. Over 12% of the sample is held by the ten biggest clonotypes.

Sequences were derived from PBMCs, mostly from graft donor cells, sampled 360 days after TCRalphabeta/CD19-depleted stem cell transplant. Receptors originate from a boy less than two years old who had a stem cell transplant for acute myeloid leukemia, so the T cells may come from the graft donor.

V gene TRBV20-1 combines with J gene TRBJ1-5; D possibly corresponds to TRBD1 (6 bases). The germline V and J ends were trimmed by 0 bases and 7 bases, with 16 bases remaining between them. The CDR3 contains 15 residues. In germline, CDR1 is DFQATT, CDR2 SNEGSKA (reference sequence). The CDR3 DNA reads TGCAGTGCTAGAGACGAAGGGGGAATGGGACAGCCCCAGCATTTT. This codes for CSARDEGGMGQPQHF.

The rearrangement joins TRBV4-1 to TRBJ2-4; D gene unclear. Per the germline V gene, CDR1 is MGHRA and CDR2 is YSYEKL. V lost 3 bases, J lost 9 bases, and 9 bases lay in between. The CDR3 contains 12 residues. This CDR3 is CASSHTWGIQYF. The CDR3 DNA reads TGCGCCAGCAGCCACACATGGGGCATTCAGTACTTC.

The table lists this clonotype with a few counts. The chain links TRBV28 to TRBJ2-2, with D perhaps TRBD2 (6 bases). V lost 1 base to trimming and J lost 3 bases, with 12 bases between them. Germline V gene lookup returns CDR1 MDHEN and CDR2 SYDVKM. This CDR3 spans 16 amino acids. The CDR3 sequence is CASSLLGREDTGELFF. The CDR3 DNA reads TGTGCCAGCAGTTTATTGGGCAGGGAGGACACCGGGGAGCTGTTTTTT.

This clonotype was counted between two and nine times. V is TRBV6-1 and J is TRBJ2-3; D unresolved. This CDR3 spans 14 amino acids. Per germline, CDR1 MNHNS and CDR2 SASEGT. Deletions cut 5 bases from V and 2 bases from J, with 11 bases between. CDR3 coding DNA: TGTGCCAGCAGTCCGGGTCTCTACACAGATACGCAGTATTTT. As protein: CASSPGLYTDTQYF.

This clonotype came up many times. This chain uses TRBV12-3 or TRBV12-4 with TRBJ2-5, with D perhaps being TRBD1 or TRBD2 (6 bases each). CDR3 length: 15 residues. Trimming left V 2 bases short and J 9 bases short, with 19 bases between. The CDR3 nucleotides are TGTGCCAGCAGTTTACGGTCCGGGGGCACCGTGTCCCAGTACTTC. The encoded protein is CASSLRSGGTVSQYF.

Remarks on this clonotype: One end of the junction varies from germline; a read error may be responsible. The genes are TRBV29-1 and TRBJ1-1; D is unclear. Germline values: CDR1 SQVTM, CDR2 ANQGSEA. The CDR3 loop spans 11 amino acids. The CDR3 region has the DNA TGCGGCGTTGGTCGTAACACTGAAGCTTTCTTT. Its protein product is CGVGRNTEAFF.

This clonotype was counted at least ten times. The chain has TRBV6-5 and TRBJ2-1, with TRBD1 matching over 9 bases. The CDR3 runs 16 residues. The V segment lost 6 bases and the J segment 7 bases; nucleotides outside the gene matches: 13. The germline V gene has CDR1 MNHEY and CDR2 SVGAGI. The DNA for the CDR3 is TGTGCCAGCAGCCACAGGGGACAGGGAAGAAGTAATGAGCAGTTCTTC. Residues: CASSHRGQGRSNEQFF.

This clonotype showed up many times. As DNA, the CDR3 is TGTGCCTGGGCGGGACAGGGCAACACTGAAGCTTTCTTT. It translates to CAWAGQGNTEAFF. The chain couples TRBV30 to TRBJ1-1; 9 bases line up with TRBD1. V lost 5 bases, J lost 2 bases, and 3 bases stayed unmatched. The germline V gene has CDR1 GTSNPN and CDR2 SVGIG (reference sequence). The CDR3 has 13 amino acids.

This clonotype has at least ten counts. This chain links TRBV29-1 with TRBJ2-1; possibly TRBD1 for D (8 bases). Germline values: CDR1 SQVTM, CDR2 ANQGSEA. V was clipped by 7 bases and J by 5 bases, with 18 bases between them. This CDR3 spans 14 amino acids. In nucleotides, the CDR3 is TGCAGCGCTTCCACCACAGGGGGGGACAATGAGCAGTTCTTC. It encodes CSASTTGGDNEQFF.

This clonotype came up a few times. The chain has TRBV20-1 and TRBJ2-1, with 11 bases that match TRBD2. Trimming took 6 bases from V and 6 from J; bases not matched to a gene: 10. The CDR3 is made up of 15 amino acids. Germline V lookup: CDR1 DFQATT, CDR2 SNEGSKA (reference sequence). CDR3 nucleotides: TGCAGTGCCTGGTTGGGGGGGACTAGCGGCAATGAGCAGTTCTTC. Protein product: CSAWLGGTSGNEQFF.

This clonotype was detected ten times or more. The V and J genes are TRBV15 and TRBJ2-7, with 10 bases fitting TRBD1. The CDR3 length is 16 residues. Per germline, CDR1 LNHNV and CDR2 YYDKDF (reference sequence). The V and J ends lost 2 bases and 4 bases, in that order; junction bases with no gene match: 8. The CDR3 spells CATSRTRQGAMYEQYV. The CDR3 nucleotides are TGTGCCACCAGCAGAACCAGACAGGGGGCAATGTACGAGCAGTACGTC.

The V and J genes are TRBV20-1 and TRBJ2-3; 10 bases match TRBD1. The CDR3 covers 15 residues. Germline V CDR1 and CDR2: DFQATT, SNEGSKA (reference sequence). Trimming cost V 0 bases and J 10 bases; bases outside gene matches: 10. The CDR3 DNA reads as TGCAGTGCTAGAGAGAAGGGACAGGGGCCCGGGGCGCAGTATTTT. Residues: CSAREKGQGPGAQYF.

This clonotype was found many times. The V gene is TRBV11-3, the J gene TRBJ2-1, with D uncertain. Germline-derived CDR1 and CDR2 are SGHNT and YENEEA. V was shortened by 5 bases and J by 13 bases, with 12 bases between the two germline ends. This CDR3 region has 11 residues. The CDR3 is CASSVQQDQFF. The DNA of the CDR3 is TGTGCCAGCAGCGTCCAGCAAGATCAGTTCTTC.

The genes are TRBV5-1 and TRBJ2-3, with 12 bases identical to TRBD2. Germline V lookup: CDR1 SGHRS, CDR2 YFSETQ. The CDR3 length is 16 residues. V shed 3 bases, J shed 6 bases, and the junction held 8 bases outside the gene matches. CDR3 nucleotide sequence: TGCGCCAGCAGCTGGACACTAGCGGGGGGCAATGATACGCAGTATTTT. The encoded protein is CASSWTLAGGNDTQYF.

Of note for this clonotype: Possible read error: a much larger clone is one base away. The chain uses TRBV6-5 and TRBJ2-5; D is unclear. Germline V gene data show CDR1 as MNHEY and CDR2 as SVGAGI. The CDR3 contains 14 residues. The CDR3 sequence: CVSSYGYRQETQYF. The CDR3, as DNA: TGTGTCAGCAGTTACGGGTATCGTCAAGAGACCCAGTACTTC.

V usage is TRBV27 and J usage is TRBJ1-4; D is uncertain. The CDR3 extends over 15 amino acids. Germline V gene lookup returns CDR1 MNHEY and CDR2 SMNVEV (reference sequence). Deletions cut 2 bases from V and 0 bases from J, with 7 bases between. The CDR3 sequence is CASSLSSPTNEKLFF. CDR3 nucleotide sequence: TGTGCCAGCAGTTTAAGCAGTCCAACTAATGAAAAACTGTTTTTT. The whole variable domain, filled in from reference TRBV27 and TRBJ1-4, reads EAQVTQNPRYLITVTGKKLTVTCSQNMNHEYMSWYRQDPGLGLRQIYYSMNVEVTDKGDVPEGYKVSRKEKRNFPLILESPSPNQTSLYFCASSLSSPTNEKLFFGSGTQLSVL.

This clonotype was found many times. This chain links TRBV20-1 with TRBJ2-7; TRBD2 agrees at 8 bases. Looked up from germline, CDR1 is DFQATT and CDR2 is SNEGSKA (reference sequence). This CDR3 contains 13 residues. With 3 bases clipped from V and 3 bases from J, the junction kept 4 bases outside the gene matches. In DNA, the CDR3 is TGCAGTGCTAGGCGGGGGGCCTACTACGAGCAGTACTTC. Protein: CSARRGAYYEQYF.

The chain recombines TRBV12-3 or TRBV12-4 with TRBJ2-7, with D perhaps matching TRBD1 (6 bases). The CDR3 contains 13 residues. V was shortened by 3 bases and J by 7 bases, with 13 bases between the two germline ends. CDR3 region: CASSFIQGFEQYF. The CDR3 bases are TGTGCCAGCAGTTTCATACAGGGCTTTGAGCAGTACTTC.